These 12 T cell receptor beta chains were sequenced from one sample in a study of cytomegalovirus exposure and HLA in healthy donors. Produced via immunoSEQ multiplex PCR; TCRdb's table is partial and in-frame only. The sample has roughly 170,000 clones; around 82% are singletons. Sequencing was performed on PBMCs. These receptors were collected from a woman aged 18-30 years in good health and CMV-seropositive.

As DNA, the CDR3 is TGCGCCAGCTCGGTACTCCCGCCCTCGACAGGAACCCAAGCTTTCTTT. Protein: CASSVLPPSTGTQAFF. V gene TRBV10-1 combines with J gene TRBJ1-1; D perhaps matches TRBD1 (6 bases). The germline CDR1 and CDR2 sequences are WNHNN and SYGVQD (reference sequence). The CDR3 length is 16 residues. The V end was cut by 8 bases, the J end by 9 bases, with 28 bases between.

DNA of the CDR3: TGTGCCAGCAGTTACTCGACGCAGGGTCAAGCTGGCTACACCTTC. Translated, it gives CASSYSTQGQAGYTF. The chain joins TRBV6-5 to TRBJ1-2, with D perhaps TRBD1 (5 bases). The germline V gene encodes CDR1 MNHEY and CDR2 SVGAGI. The V end lost 0 bases, the J end lost 7 bases, and 15 bases lay between the germline ends. The CDR3 runs to 15 residues.

The V gene is TRBV6-1, the J gene TRBJ1-1, with 9 positions matching TRBD1. Unmatched junction bases numbered 4, after V lost 5 bases and J lost 3 bases. Per germline, CDR1 MNHNS and CDR2 SASEGT. This CDR3 has 14 residues. CDR3 sequence: CASSSRDRDTEAFF. The CDR3 DNA follows: TGTGCCAGCAGTTCCAGGGACAGGGACACTGAAGCTTTCTTT.

The J gene is TRBJ2-3, the V gene TRBV18; 7 bases are shared with TRBD2. Looked up from germline, CDR1 is KGHSH and CDR2 is LQKENI. This CDR3 has 16 amino acids. The trim removed 4 bases at V and 4 bases at J, leaving 11 bases unmatched. The CDR3 sequence is CASSRQTSTFPDTQYF. DNA for the CDR3: TGTGCCAGCTCACGGCAGACTAGCACCTTCCCAGATACGCAGTATTTT.

The chain has TRBV5-1 and TRBJ1-1; 8 positions match TRBD1. Per the germline V gene, CDR1 is SGHRS and CDR2 is YFSETQ. Losses at the gene ends were 3 bases for V and 2 bases for J; bases not matched to a gene: 3. The CDR3 has 14 residues. CDR3 coding DNA: TGCGCCAGCAGCTGGGACAGGCCCAACACTGAAGCTTTCTTT. This translates into CASSWDRPNTEAFF.

J is TRBJ2-1 and V is TRBV7-6, with TRBD1 as a possible D gene (5 bases). Germline V gene data show CDR1 as SGHVS and CDR2 as FNYEAQ. The V end lost 5 bases, the J end lost 4 bases, and 15 bases lay between the germline ends. The CDR3 length is 15 residues. CDR3 in amino acids: CASSPTRQLYNEQFF. In DNA form, the CDR3 reads TGTGCCAGCAGCCCGACCCGACAGCTATACAATGAGCAGTTCTTC.

The rearrangement uses TRBV6-1 and TRBJ2-5; D is unresolved. The CDR3 contains 13 residues. Trimming shortened V by 2 bases and J by 1 base, and 5 bases separated the two germline ends. Looked up from germline, CDR1 is MNHNS and CDR2 is SASEGT. In DNA form, the CDR3 reads TGTGCCAGCAGTGAACGAGGCCAAGAGACCCAGTACTTC. This sequence encodes CASSERGQETQYF.

This sequence joins TRBV27 and TRBJ1-5; TRBD1 agrees at 9 bases. V lost 5 bases and J lost 5; bases outside the gene matches: 13. The CDR3 length is 17 residues. Germline V gene data show CDR1 as MNHEY and CDR2 as SMNVEV (reference sequence). The CDR3, as DNA: TGTGCCAGCAGTACTGTTTGGACAGGGGTTTTAGATCAGCCCCAGCATTTT. It is translated as CASSTVWTGVLDQPQHF.

This clone was picked up one time. The rearrangement uses TRBV6-5 and TRBJ2-3; no clear D. The CDR3 consists of 15 residues. Trimming shortened V by 2 bases and J by 2 bases, and 11 bases separated the two germline ends. Germline V gene lookup returns CDR1 MNHEY and CDR2 SVGAGI. The CDR3 nucleotides are TGTGCCAGCAGTTACGGTAGATCCGCCACAGATACGCAGTATTTT. Translated, it gives CASSYGRSATDTQYF.

The chain carries TRBV27 and TRBJ1-1; D remains unclear. V was cut by 4 bases and J by 0 bases, with 18 bases left in between. Germline lookup yields CDR1 MNHEY and CDR2 SMNVEV (reference sequence). CDR3 length: 17 residues. DNA for the CDR3: TGTGCCAGCAGTTCCCCTTTGAGGAAAGGCATGAACACTGAAGCTTTCTTT. It yields the protein CASSSPLRKGMNTEAFF.

This chain uses TRBV2 with TRBJ2-5, with no clear D. From germline, CDR1 is SNHLY and CDR2 FYNNEI. With 3 bases removed from V and 0 bases from J, the gap between germline ends came to 14 bases. This CDR3 has 16 residues. The CDR3 sequence is CASSDVGIPNQETQYF. The DNA of the CDR3 is TGTGCCAGCAGTGATGTCGGTATCCCCAACCAAGAGACCCAGTACTTC.

The chain carries TRBV5-1 and TRBJ2-5; no definite D call. This CDR3 has 15 amino acids. From germline, CDR1 is SGHRS and CDR2 YFSETQ. V was cut by 2 bases and J by 7 bases, with 18 bases left in between. The CDR3 nucleotides are TGCGCCAGCAGCTTTGGTCTACTCGTTAAAAGGACCCAGTACTTC. This gives the protein CASSFGLLVKRTQYF.